What follows are 27 T cell receptor beta chains derived from one specimen sequenced in a study of regulatory T cells in long-lasting Graves disease. Time point given: newly diagnosed GD, antithyroid drugs for less than 3 months. PBMCs were the source of the RNA used for TCR sequencing. With iRepertoire HTBI primers and Arm-PCR of CDR3 regions, TCR beta libraries were built. TCRdb passed the multiplex PCR reads through MiXCR, listing each CDR3 protein once. The sample holds about 400,000 distinct CDR3 sequences, about 16% seen once. Another study also made use of these data, one on T cells in Graves' hyperthyroidism and ophthalmopathy.

The material was peripheral blood mononuclear cells (PBMCs), obtained at new diagnosis, from a patient treated with antithyroid drugs. These receptors were taken from a woman younger than 35 with Graves disease.

This chain's CDR3 is CASSQVGLVGHSSSYEQYF. The CDR3 DNA is TGCGCCAGCAGCCAAGTGGGGCTCGTGGGACACTCGAGCTCCTACGAGCAGTACTTC. The rearrangement links TRBV4-1 to TRBJ2-7; tentative D call: TRBD1 (6 bases). With 1 base removed from V and 0 bases from J, the gap between germline ends came to 22 bases. The CDR3 is 19 amino acids. Germline V gene lookup returns CDR1 MGHRA and CDR2 YSYEKL.

This clonotype has a handful of counts. A much larger clone lies one base from this, so it may be a read error. The CDR3 carries no conserved terminal phenylalanine or tryptophan, so it likely arises from a read error. V is TRBV30 and J is TRBJ2-1; D uncertain. The CDR3 runs to 12 residues. Germline CDR1 is GTSNPN and CDR2 is SVGIG (reference sequence). V was cut by 3 bases and J by 3 bases, with 6 bases left in between. The CDR3 DNA reads TGTGCCTGGAGGCAAGACTACAATGAGCAGTTCGTC. Its translation: CAWRQDYNEQFV.

This clonotype was observed many times. The genes are TRBV5-1 and TRBJ2-2, with no clear D. The CDR3 contains 15 residues. V shed 1 base and J shed 2 bases, with 9 bases lying between them. CDR1 and CDR2 from the germline V gene are SGHRS and YFSETQ. The CDR3 bases are TGCGCCAGCAGCTTGTCGTCTAGAAACACCGGGGAGCTGTTTTTT. As protein: CASSLSSRNTGELFF.

This clonotype was observed at least ten times. The chain carries TRBV28 and TRBJ2-2; D is perhaps TRBD2 (6 bases). The CDR3 contains 16 residues. The V end was cut by 2 bases, the J end by 3 bases, with 13 bases between. The germline gives CDR1 MDHEN, CDR2 SYDVKM. The CDR3 DNA is TGTGCCAGCAGTTTAATTGGAAGCGGGTACACCGGGGAGCTGTTTTTT. Translated: CASSLIGSGYTGELFF.

This chain connects TRBV10-3 to TRBJ2-6; 7 bases are shared with TRBD1. Per the germline V gene, CDR1 is ENHRY and CDR2 is SYGVKD. After removal of 3 bases from V and 1 base from J, the junction contained 12 bases not matched to a gene. This CDR3 is built from 19 residues. The CDR3, as DNA: TGTGCCATCAGTGAAAGACGGACAGGAGTGAGTTCTGGGGCCAACGTCCTGACTTTC. Residues: CAISERRTGVSSGANVLTF.

V and J are TRBV19 and TRBJ2-7; 9 bases line up with TRBD2. The CDR3 totals 15 residues. V lost 3 bases and J lost 6; bases outside the gene matches: 9. The germline V gene has CDR1 LNHDA and CDR2 SQIVND (reference sequence). The CDR3 sequence is CASSIQTSGAAEQYF. CDR3 in DNA: TGTGCCAGTAGTATCCAGACTAGCGGAGCTGCCGAGCAGTACTTC.

This clonotype was seen ten or more times. V is TRBV28 and J is TRBJ2-1; 10 positions match TRBD1. The DNA end lines up better with TRBJ2-5; the J call may be wrong. The CDR3 is 15 amino acids. Per germline, CDR1 MDHEN and CDR2 SYDVKM. The CDR3 DNA follows: TGTGCCAGCAGTTCCCCGACAGGGGGCAAAGAGACCCAGTACTTC. Its translation: CASSSPTGGKETQYF.

This clonotype was observed once. It is likely a read error: a sequence one base away is far more abundant. The chain is built from TRBV11-2 and TRBJ2-7, with a weak D call TRBD2 (7 bases). Gene TRBJ2-1 matches the end of the DNA better, so the J call may be wrong. CDR1 is SGHAT, CDR2 FQNNGV, per germline. This CDR3 region has 14 residues. The CDR3 nucleotides read TGTGCCAGCAGCTGGGCGGGGGCCGACAATGAGCAGTTCTTC. This sequence encodes CASSWAGADNEQFF.

As for this clonotype: One base separates it from a far larger clone, so it is likely a read error. The rearrangement joins TRBV11-1 to TRBJ2-7, with a tentative D call TRBD2 (6 bases). CDR1 SGHAT and CDR2 FQDESV come from the germline V gene (reference sequence). The CDR3 contains 13 residues. Trimming removed 1 base at V and 7 bases at J, with 11 bases between. The CDR3 loop is CASSLVREQEQYF. As DNA, the CDR3 is TGTGCCAGCAGCTTAGTCCGGGAGCAGGAGCAGTACTTC.

The chain employs TRBV15 and TRBJ1-3, with D possibly matching TRBD1 (6 bases). Looked up from germline, CDR1 is LNHNV and CDR2 is YYDKDF (reference sequence). This CDR3 has 17 amino acids. The V end lost 1 base, the J end lost 0 bases, and 13 bases lay between the germline ends. CDR3 in amino acids: CATSRVGGFGSGNTIYF. For the CDR3, the DNA is TGTGCCACCAGCAGAGTAGGGGGGTTCGGCTCTGGAAACACCATATATTTT.

This clonotype was picked up a small number of times. A much larger clone differs by one base, so this may be a read error. J is TRBJ2-1 and V is TRBV6-2 or TRBV6-3; 7 bases line up with TRBD2. The length of the CDR3 is 16 residues. The trim removed 0 bases at V and 4 bases at J, leaving 6 bases unmatched. CDR1 and CDR2 (germline): MNHEY, SVGEGT. CDR3: CASSYSSGANYNEQFF. In nucleotides, the CDR3 is TGTGCCAGCAGTTACTCGAGCGGGGCCAATTACAATGAGCAGTTCTTC.

The sample holds a few counts of this clonotype. The chain has TRBV28 and TRBJ1-2; 8 bases are a match to TRBD1. The V gene's germline CDR1 is MDHEN and CDR2 SYDVKM. Trimming at V came to 6 bases and at J to 7 bases, leaving 7 bases not matched to a gene. The CDR3 length is 13 residues. The CDR3 nucleotides read TGTGCCAGCAGAATCAGGGGGCGTTTTGGCTACACCTTC. Protein sequence: CASRIRGRFGYTF.

The V and J genes are TRBV19 and TRBJ1-1, with D unclear. Germline CDR1 is LNHDA and CDR2 is SQIVND (reference sequence). The CDR3 covers 13 residues. Trimming took 7 bases from V and 0 from J, leaving 9 bases between them. CDR3 in DNA: TGTGCCAGTAAGCTTAAGATGAACACTGAAGCTTTCTTT. Translating it yields CASKLKMNTEAFF.

This clonotype was seen ten or more times. The chain carries TRBV28 and TRBJ1-4; D is uncertain. Germline V gene lookup returns CDR1 MDHEN and CDR2 SYDVKM. Trimming removed 3 bases at V and 7 bases at J, with 15 bases between. The CDR3 extends over 15 amino acids. This chain's CDR3 is CASSLGSVGSEKLFF. The DNA of the CDR3 is TGTGCCAGCAGTTTGGGGAGCGTGGGGAGTGAAAAACTGTTTTTT. Complete variable domain (other parts from reference TRBV28 and TRBJ1-4): DVKVTQSSRYLVKRTGEKVFLECVQDMDHENMFWYRQDPGLGLRLIYFSYDVKMKEKGDIPEGYSVSREKKERFSLILESASTNQTSMYLCASSLGSVGSEKLFFGSGTQLSVL.

The sample holds a few counts of this clonotype. The chain is built from TRBV19 and TRBJ2-1; possibly TRBD2 for D (5 bases). Trimming stripped 3 bases from V and 0 bases from J, with 15 bases between. Germline CDR1 is LNHDA and CDR2 is SQIVND (reference sequence). The CDR3 is made up of 17 amino acids. The CDR3 reads CASSMVSGRGSYNEQFF. DNA of the CDR3: TGTGCCAGTAGTATGGTATCAGGCCGGGGCTCCTACAATGAGCAGTTCTTC.

This chain connects TRBV5-6 to TRBJ2-4; D is possibly TRBD1 (5 bases). Germline CDR1 is SGHDT and CDR2 is YYEEEE. Trimming stripped 0 bases from V and 7 bases from J, with 14 bases between. This CDR3 contains 15 residues. CDR3 region: CASSLAGSGFNIQYF. The CDR3 nucleotides read TGTGCCAGCAGCTTGGCGGGTTCAGGGTTTAACATTCAGTACTTC. Drawing the rest from reference TRBV5-6 and TRBJ2-4, the complete variable domain is DAGVTQSPTHLIKTRGQQVTLRCSPKSGHDTVSWYQQALGQGPQFIFQYYEEEERQRGNFPDRFSGHQFPNYSSELNVNALLLGDSALYLCASSLAGSGFNIQYFGAGTRLSVL.

This clonotype appeared a few times. The CDR3 here is CASSPPGDQPQHF. CDR3 coding DNA: TGTGCCAGCAGCCCCCCGGGGGATCAGCCCCAGCATTTT. V and J are TRBV7-9 and TRBJ1-5, with D possibly matching TRBD1 (5 bases). CDR1 and CDR2 (germline): SEHNR, FQNEAQ (reference sequence). The CDR3 has 13 amino acids. Trimming removed 5 bases at V and 5 bases at J, with 10 bases between.

This chain joins TRBV29-1 and TRBJ2-1, with D perhaps matching TRBD1 or TRBD2 (5 bases each). V was shortened by 8 bases and J by 1 base, with 15 bases between the two germline ends. This CDR3 is built from 14 residues. Germline V gene sequence: CDR1 SQVTM, CDR2 ANQGSEA. The CDR3 DNA reads as TGCAGCACCTCCGGGACGGTTTCCTACAATGAGCAGTTCTTC. Protein product: CSTSGTVSYNEQFF.

This clonotype showed up many times. This chain connects TRBV12-3 or TRBV12-4 to TRBJ2-5, with D possibly TRBD2 on 6 matching bases. Trimming shortened V by 3 bases and J by 4 bases, and 24 bases separated the two germline ends. This CDR3 is built from 18 residues. The CDR3, as DNA: TGTGCCAGCAGTTTTGGCAGGGTTCGGTTGGTGCGGGGAGAGACCCAGTACTTC. Its protein product is CASSFGRVRLVRGETQYF.

The gene calls are TRBV6-2 or TRBV6-3 and TRBJ1-3, with 7 positions matching TRBD1. Germline lookup yields CDR1 MNHEY and CDR2 SVGEGT. V gave up 8 bases and J gave up 2 bases; unmatched junction bases: 3. This CDR3 comprises 13 residues. The CDR3, as DNA: TGTGCCAGCCGACAGGGAGCTGGAAACACCATATATTTT. Amino acids: CASRQGAGNTIYF.

For this clonotype: Just one base apart from a much larger clone, this may be a read error. This chain links TRBV12-3 or TRBV12-4 with TRBJ2-5, with TRBD2 matching 7 bases. CDR3 length: 14 residues. The V and J ends lost 4 bases and 1 base, in that order; junction bases with no gene match: 3. The CDR3 sequence is CASSSGGFQETQYF. CDR3 DNA: TGTGCCAGCAGTTCGGGAGGCTTCCAAGAGACCCAGTACTTC.

This clonotype was observed many times. The V gene is TRBV27, the J gene TRBJ2-7; 10 bases are shared with TRBD1. Germline CDR1 is MNHEY and CDR2 is SMNVEV (reference sequence). The CDR3 runs to 15 residues. Unmatched junction bases numbered 7, after V lost 5 bases and J lost 3 bases. CDR3 sequence: CASSVLRDRGYEQYF. The CDR3 DNA reads as TGTGCCAGCAGTGTCTTACGGGACAGGGGCTACGAGCAGTACTTC.

The CDR3 region has the DNA TGCAGTGCTAGTAGGGGCCCCATGAACACTGAAGCTTTCTTT. Its protein is CSASRGPMNTEAFF. The chain combines TRBV20-1 with TRBJ1-1, with D possibly being TRBD1 (5 bases). The V gene lost 3 bases and the J gene lost 0 bases, with 11 bases spanning the gap. Germline V lookup: CDR1 DFQATT, CDR2 SNEGSKA (reference sequence). The CDR3 totals 14 residues.

This clonotype was seen many times. The V gene is TRBV15, the J gene TRBJ2-3, with 7 nucleotides matching TRBD2. Germline CDR1 LNHNV, CDR2 YYDKDF (reference sequence). The CDR3 has 12 amino acids. V trimming: 3 bases; J trimming: 6 bases; junction bases outside the gene matches: 0. The CDR3 nucleotides read TGTGCCACCAGCAGGCGGGGGGATACGCAGTATTTT. Its protein is CATSRRGDTQYF.

The sample holds many counts of this clonotype. The CDR3 DNA is TGTGCCAGCAGTCACTTACAGGTTGACAATCAGCCCCAGCATTTT. Translation: CASSHLQVDNQPQHF. The chain employs TRBV12-3 or TRBV12-4 and TRBJ1-5; a weak D match, TRBD1 (5 bases). The germline V and J ends were trimmed by 5 bases and 3 bases, with 14 bases remaining between them. CDR3 length: 15 amino acids.

This clonotype occurred many times. The J gene is TRBJ2-1, the V gene TRBV9, with D perhaps given as TRBD1 or TRBD2 (5 bases each). CDR1 is SGDLS and CDR2 is YYNGEE in the germline V gene. The V and J ends lost 3 bases and 0 bases respectively, with 13 bases between them. CDR3 length equals 16 residues. This CDR3 reads CASSEFGANSYNEQFF. CDR3 in DNA: TGTGCCAGCAGCGAATTCGGGGCGAACTCCTACAATGAGCAGTTCTTC.

This clonotype was seen ten or more times. V usage is TRBV4-2 and J usage is TRBJ2-7, with D hard to call. This CDR3 region has 13 residues. The germline CDR1 and CDR2 sequences are LGHNA and YNFKEQ. V shed 1 base and J shed 6 bases, with 10 bases lying between them. The DNA for the CDR3 is TGTGCCAGCAGCCAAGTCTCATCCCCCGAGCAGTACTTC. Translated, it gives CASSQVSSPEQYF.